The clone carrying this T cell receptor (beta chain) was seen a single time. CDR1 and CDR2 from the germline V gene are SEHNR and FQNEAQ (reference sequence). CDR3 length: 17 amino acids. Trimming took 5 bases from V and 8 from J, leaving 24 bases between them. Described treatment: roughly 18 received Ad26.COV2.S at low or high dose, single or two shots; 5 received placebo; per-sample allocation not given. Samples came from day 63 after the first vaccine or placebo injection. The data were produced by immunoSEQ multiplex PCR, yet TCRdb's version contains in-frame clones alone and is incomplete. The sample records around 450,000 clones, 80% to 90% being singletons. The data stem from a study of Ad26.COV2.S vaccination and SARS-CoV-2 variants. Study as a whole: The study gave Ad26.COV2.S intramuscularly, once or twice 56 days apart.

The chain combines TRBV7-9 with TRBJ1-4, with a possible D match to TRBD1 (6 bases). The material was peripheral blood, obtained in a trial of Ad26.COV2.S vaccine versus placebo. The origin of this receptor is a person between 18 and 65 years old who received the Ad26.COV2.S COVID-19 vaccine or a placebo. The CDR3 DNA is TGTGCCAGCAGCCTCGAGACGGCTGTTACAGGGAGGGAAAAACTGTTTTTT. It translates to CASSLETAVTGREKLFF.